These T cell receptor beta chains were read from a single sample in a study of Tregs in tolerant kidney transplant recipients. The repertoire was sequenced with immunoSEQ multiplex PCR; TCRdb's copy has only in-frame clones and lacks some. The sample lists about 50,000 clones, roughly nine tenths occurring once. The material was CD8+ T cells from blood (PBMCs), obtained 12 months after the transplant. Receptors were obtained from a human patient who received a combined kidney and bone marrow transplant. The graft donor may account for some of the T cells. Each CDR3 is given with its conserved first and last residue. A D gene is named only where the DNA matches it firmly. Expanded clones get a size class; other rows say once, few or many, or leave the size out.

V	D	length	J	size	DNA	CDR3
TRBV5-4	.	16	TRBJ2-7	.	TGTGCCAGCAGCAGACGGGATAGCGCCAGCTCCTACGAGCAGTACTTC	CASSRRDSASSYEQYF
TRBV4-3	TRBD1	16	TRBJ1-5	once	TGCGCCAGCAGCCAAGATTGGCAGGGGGCGAATCAGCCCCAGCATTTT	CASSQDWQGANQPQHF
TRBV28	.	16	TRBJ2-7	.	TGTGCCAGCAGTTTGAAGAGACGGGTGCGATCCTACGAGCAGTACTTC	CASSLKRRVRSYEQYF
TRBV2	.	13	TRBJ1-1	.	TGTGCCAGGGAGGGGGGGGTGAACACTGAAGCTTTCTTT	CAREGGVNTEAFF
TRBV7-3	TRBD2	16	TRBJ2-5	.	TGTGCCAGCAGCCGCGGGTCTAGCGGAAACCAAGAGACCCAGTACTTC	CASSRGSSGNQETQYF
TRBV27	.	16	TRBJ2-7	.	TGTGCCAGCAGTTTATCACGGGGGTCGGTGTCCTACGAGCAGTACTTC	CASSLSRGSVSYEQYF
TRBV19	TRBD2	17	TRBJ2-1	.	TGTGCCAGTAGTATCGAATCTTGGCGGGAGTCCTACAATGAGCAGTTCTTC	CASSIESWRESYNEQFF
TRBV2	.	12	TRBJ2-5	.	TGTGCCAGCATTTTCGGGAAAGAGACCCAGTACTTC	CASIFGKETQYF
TRBV5-1	.	14	TRBJ2-7	.	TGCGCCAGCAGCTTCGGTCAGGGAGGCTACGAGCAGTACTTC	CASSFGQGGYEQYF
TRBV12-5	TRBD2	13	TRBJ2-1	.	TGTGCTAGTCGGACTAGCGGGTTCGATGAGCAGTTCTTC	CASRTSGFDEQFF
TRBV5-1	TRBD1	16	TRBJ1-2	.	TGCGCCAGCAGCTTGGGCGAAACAGGGGGGTTCTATGGCTACACCTTC	CASSLGETGGFYGYTF
TRBV9	TRBD1	14	TRBJ2-2	.	TGTGCCAGCACCGGGACAGGGGCAGAAGGGGAGCTGTTTTTT	CASTGTGAEGELFF
TRBV27	TRBD2	17	TRBJ2-5	.	TGTGCCAGCAGTTTACTAGCGGGAGGGCCCGACCAAGAGACCCAGTACTTC	CASSLLAGGPDQETQYF
TRBV7-9	TRBD2	16	TRBJ2-5	.	TGTGCCAGCAGCCTTCGGTCTAGCGGGGAACAAGAGACCCAGTACTTC	CASSLRSSGEQETQYF
TRBV5-4	.	16	TRBJ1-1	.	TGTGCCAGCAGCCCACAAAACAGGGACGTGAACACTGAAGCTTTCTTT	CASSPQNRDVNTEAFF
TRBV5-1	TRBD2	16	TRBJ2-3	.	TGCGCCAGCAGCTGGGTCTTAGCGGGACGGACAGATACGCAGTATTTT	CASSWVLAGRTDTQYF
TRBV18	.	15	TRBJ1-6	.	TGTGCCAGCTCACCACCACGGGGGGACAATTCACCCCTCCACTTT	CASSPPRGDNSPLHF
TRBV7-9	.	14	TRBJ1-5	.	TGTGCCAGCAGCTTATCGACAGGAAATCAGCCCCAGCATTTT	CASSLSTGNQPQHF
TRBV5-4	.	12	TRBJ2-1	.	TGTGCCAGCAGCCCTGGCAGCGATGAGCAGTTCTTC	CASSPGSDEQFF
TRBV7-9	TRBD1	15	TRBJ2-7	.	TGTGCCAGCAGCTTAGGGACAGGGGGAACCTACGAGCAGTACTTC	CASSLGTGGTYEQYF
TRBV5-1	.	13	TRBJ1-5	.	TGCGCCAGCAGCTTAAGCGGCAATCAGCCCCAGCATTTT	CASSLSGNQPQHF
TRBV18	TRBD1	15	TRBJ2-1	.	TGTGCCAGCTCACCACTTACAGGGGGCTACAATGAGCAGTTCTTC	CASSPLTGGYNEQFF
TRBV19	.	14	TRBJ2-7	.	TGTGCCAGTAGTATAGGGGGGCGATCCTACGAGCAGTACTTC	CASSIGGRSYEQYF
TRBV30	.	13	TRBJ1-2	.	TGTGCCTGGAAATACGACAGCGTCGATGGCTACACCTTC	CAWKYDSVDGYTF
TRBV27	.	15	TRBJ2-1	.	TGTGCCAGCAGTTTACTACAGGGTAGCTACAATGAGCAGTTCTTC	CASSLLQGSYNEQFF
TRBV27	.	14	TRBJ2-1	once	TGTGCCAGCAGTTTAGGTTGGACTCACAATGAGCAGTTCTTC	CASSLGWTHNEQFF
TRBV7-9	TRBD2	17	TRBJ2-3	.	TGTGCCAGCAGACTCGGGACTAGCGGGGGCCCCAGGGATACGCAGTATTTT	CASRLGTSGGPRDTQYF
TRBV2	.	13	TRBJ2-7	.	TGTGCCAGCAGTGGTACAGCATCCTACGAGCAGTACTTC	CASSGTASYEQYF
TRBV7-3	.	15	TRBJ1-5	.	TGTGCCAGCAGCGCAGGGACTACGAGCAATCAGCCCCAGCATTTT	CASSAGTTSNQPQHF